The rows below give T cell receptor beta chains drawn from one sample of a study of blood T cell repertoires in COVID-19. The data were produced by immunoSEQ multiplex PCR, yet TCRdb's version contains in-frame clones alone and is incomplete. Of around 88,000 clones in the sample, approximately 81% were seen once. Sequencing was done on a sample of peripheral blood. Source of these receptors: an elderly woman with acute or convalescent COVID-19. Both conserved end residues are part of each CDR3. The order of the fields is J gene, V gene, CDR3 protein.

j_gene: TRBJ2-3; v_gene: TRBV3-1/TRBV3-2; CDR3aa: CASSQRWAASTDTQYF
j_gene: TRBJ1-2; v_gene: TRBV6-1; CDR3aa: CASSETTPYYGYTF
j_gene: TRBJ1-1; v_gene: TRBV7-2; CDR3aa: CASSVDRQNTEAFF
j_gene: TRBJ2-2; v_gene: TRBV19; CDR3aa: CASSSTGTAGELFF
j_gene: TRBJ2-5; v_gene: TRBV18; CDR3aa: CASSPPSDRGETQYF
j_gene: TRBJ1-1; v_gene: TRBV11-2; CDR3aa: CASSRQGNTEAFF
j_gene: TRBJ1-6; v_gene: TRBV5-1; CDR3aa: CASSLTGGNSPLHF
j_gene: TRBJ2-7; v_gene: TRBV6-5; CDR3aa: CASRGDRRGVDEQYF
j_gene: TRBJ2-3; v_gene: TRBV7-2; CDR3aa: CASSLGVAVTDTQYF
j_gene: TRBJ2-7; v_gene: TRBV7-2; CDR3aa: CASSLTSGASYEQYF
j_gene: TRBJ1-3; v_gene: TRBV11-2; CDR3aa: CASNFYGNTIYF
j_gene: TRBJ2-6; v_gene: TRBV11-2; CDR3aa: CASSVTGAGANVLTF
j_gene: TRBJ1-6; v_gene: TRBV30; CDR3aa: CAWTSGTGSSPLHF
j_gene: TRBJ2-1; v_gene: TRBV5-6; CDR3aa: CASSLGAGELYNEQFF
j_gene: TRBJ2-5; v_gene: TRBV29-1; CDR3aa: CSARTSGGVETQYF
j_gene: TRBJ1-4; v_gene: TRBV19; CDR3aa: CASSIRRPEKLFF
j_gene: TRBJ2-2; v_gene: TRBV6-2/TRBV6-3; CDR3aa: CASSSGGYIGELFF
j_gene: TRBJ1-1; v_gene: TRBV28; CDR3aa: CASSLYVTANTEAFF
j_gene: TRBJ1-6; v_gene: TRBV5-1; CDR3aa: CASSLDSNSPLHF
j_gene: TRBJ1-4; v_gene: TRBV15; CDR3aa: CATSRDRGSQEKLFF
j_gene: TRBJ2-3; v_gene: TRBV9; CDR3aa: CASSRTSGGTDTQYF
j_gene: TRBJ2-5; v_gene: TRBV28; CDR3aa: CASTEQGNQETQYF
j_gene: TRBJ2-3; v_gene: TRBV11-3; CDR3aa: CASSSYRGTDTQYF
j_gene: TRBJ2-7; v_gene: TRBV5-1; CDR3aa: CASSSHGQGATYEQYF
j_gene: TRBJ1-5; v_gene: TRBV19; CDR3aa: CASSIAGRGPNQPQHF
j_gene: TRBJ1-1; v_gene: TRBV4-3; CDR3aa: CASSQDWGGAGDEAFF
j_gene: TRBJ2-3; v_gene: TRBV28; CDR3aa: CASSLRGGPGTQYF
j_gene: TRBJ1-6; v_gene: TRBV6-2/TRBV6-3; CDR3aa: CASSYSLGASPLHF
j_gene: TRBJ2-1; v_gene: TRBV9; CDR3aa: CASSPYRTDNEQFF
j_gene: TRBJ1-3; v_gene: TRBV4-3; CDR3aa: CASSQDDTSGNTIYF
j_gene: TRBJ2-6; v_gene: TRBV11-2; CDR3aa: CASSFLQGSGANVLTF
j_gene: TRBJ1-2; v_gene: TRBV5-1; CDR3aa: CASSPAGQGGGYTF
j_gene: TRBJ1-4; v_gene: TRBV18; CDR3aa: CASSLQGGEKLFF
j_gene: TRBJ2-2; v_gene: TRBV19; CDR3aa: CASSIAGGTGELFF
j_gene: TRBJ1-2; v_gene: TRBV11-2; CDR3aa: CASSFRGGYTF
j_gene: TRBJ2-7; v_gene: TRBV11-2; CDR3aa: CASSLVLTPGQMYEQYF
j_gene: TRBJ1-3; v_gene: TRBV18; CDR3aa: CASSQGGQASGNTIYF
j_gene: TRBJ1-3; v_gene: TRBV6-6; CDR3aa: CASSLQGASGNTIYF
j_gene: TRBJ1-1; v_gene: TRBV30; CDR3aa: CAWSNLGQGTEAFF
j_gene: TRBJ1-2; v_gene: TRBV2; CDR3aa: CASSGQGIASGYTF
j_gene: TRBJ1-2; v_gene: TRBV19; CDR3aa: CASSSQQGIYGYTF
j_gene: TRBJ2-3; v_gene: TRBV7-2; CDR3aa: CASSLRLGGDTQYF
j_gene: TRBJ2-3; v_gene: TRBV2; CDR3aa: CATERGGSADTQYF
j_gene: TRBJ2-1; v_gene: TRBV11-2; CDR3aa: CASSLGRGLAGDLNEQFF
j_gene: TRBJ2-2; v_gene: TRBV15; CDR3aa: CATSRSGRRPNTGELFF
j_gene: TRBJ1-2; v_gene: TRBV12-3/TRBV12-4; CDR3aa: CASQNRVGYTF
j_gene: TRBJ2-3; v_gene: TRBV7-2; CDR3aa: CASSIRGTTDTQYF
j_gene: TRBJ1-5; v_gene: TRBV24-1; CDR3aa: CATSREGDSQPQHF
j_gene: TRBJ2-3; v_gene: TRBV2; CDR3aa: CASSERDRGPGAQYF
j_gene: TRBJ2-3; v_gene: TRBV6-6; CDR3aa: CASSRVAGDSSTDTQYF
j_gene: TRBJ1-3; v_gene: TRBV18; CDR3aa: CASSPNKGENTIYF
j_gene: TRBJ2-5; v_gene: TRBV11-2; CDR3aa: CASSTPGQGFETQYF
j_gene: TRBJ2-5; v_gene: TRBV24-1; CDR3aa: CATSDPTGGLRTQYF
j_gene: TRBJ2-7; v_gene: TRBV15; CDR3aa: CATSRDFRYEQYF